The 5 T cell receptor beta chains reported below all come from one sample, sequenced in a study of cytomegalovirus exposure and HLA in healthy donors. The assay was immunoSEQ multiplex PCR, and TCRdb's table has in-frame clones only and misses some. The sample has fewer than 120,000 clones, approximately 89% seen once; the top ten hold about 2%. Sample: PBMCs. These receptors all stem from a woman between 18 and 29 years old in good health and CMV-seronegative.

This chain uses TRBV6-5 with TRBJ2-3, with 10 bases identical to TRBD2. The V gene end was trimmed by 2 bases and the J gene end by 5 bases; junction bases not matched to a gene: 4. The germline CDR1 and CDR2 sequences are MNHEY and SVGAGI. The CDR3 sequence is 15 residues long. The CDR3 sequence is CASSYMASGRDTQYF. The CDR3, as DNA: TGTGCCAGCAGTTACATGGCTAGCGGGAGAGATACGCAGTATTTT.

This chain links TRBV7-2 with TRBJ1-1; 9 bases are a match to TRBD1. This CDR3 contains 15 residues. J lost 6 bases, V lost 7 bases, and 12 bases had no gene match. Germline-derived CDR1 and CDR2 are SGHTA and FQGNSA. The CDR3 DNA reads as TGTGCCAGCACCCCGGGACAGGGAAGGTTCGCTGAAGCTTTCTTT. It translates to CASTPGQGRFAEAFF.

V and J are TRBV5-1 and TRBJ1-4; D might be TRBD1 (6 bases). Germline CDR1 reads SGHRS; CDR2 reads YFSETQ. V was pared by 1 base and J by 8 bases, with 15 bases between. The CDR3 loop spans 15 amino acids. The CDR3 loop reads CASSLQGILGEKLFF. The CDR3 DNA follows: TGCGCCAGCAGCTTGCAGGGGATACTAGGGGAAAAACTGTTTTTT.

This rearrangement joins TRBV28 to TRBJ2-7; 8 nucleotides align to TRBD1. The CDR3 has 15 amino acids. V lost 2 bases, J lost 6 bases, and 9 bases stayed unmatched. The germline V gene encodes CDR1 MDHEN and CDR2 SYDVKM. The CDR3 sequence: CASSLHYGTGGEQYF. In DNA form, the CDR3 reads TGTGCCAGCAGTTTACATTACGGGACAGGCGGCGAGCAGTACTTC.

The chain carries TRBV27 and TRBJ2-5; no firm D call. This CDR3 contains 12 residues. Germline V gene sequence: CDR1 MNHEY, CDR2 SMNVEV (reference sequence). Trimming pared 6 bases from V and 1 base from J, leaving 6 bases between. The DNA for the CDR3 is TGTGCCAGCAGGGGCCTCCAAGAGACCCAGTACTTC. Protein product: CASRGLQETQYF.